This T cell receptor (beta chain) emerged from a study of T cell responses to AZD1222 COVID-19 vaccine. Notes on the study in general: Most donors were white British, females outnumbered males, and clonal diversity was possibly underestimated. All repertoire sampling was performed exclusively after the peak T cell response.

The repertoire was sequenced with immunoSEQ multiplex PCR; TCRdb's copy has only in-frame clones and lacks some. The sample records 75,000 to 100,000 clones, roughly 90% being singletons. There are 17 residues in the CDR3. Trimming stripped 0 bases from V and 2 bases from J, with 14 bases between. Germline values: CDR1 LGHNA, CDR2 YSLEER. Comment on this clone: Its target is not known.

This TCR was recovered from an adult in good health. Sequencing was performed on peripheral blood, taken on day 0 of AZD1222 vaccination. The chain carries TRBV4-3 and TRBJ1-3; weak D call: TRBD1 (5 bases). In DNA, the CDR3 is TGCGCCAGCAGCCAAGATTGGGACGCCTCGACTGGAAACACCATATATTTT. This encodes CASSQDWDASTGNTIYF.